This TCR beta chain emerged from a study of regulatory T cells in long-lasting Graves disease. Study-wide background: To qualify as persistent, Graves' disease required over 5 years of antithyroid drugs with positive TSH receptor antibodies. Study findings and constraints: The persistent group shared around 3,000 public clonotypes, more than the approximately 890 shared by new patients. Favoring TRBV28, TRBJ1-2 and TRBJ2-5 was a feature seen in persistent disease.

A word on this clonotype: The antigen is undetermined.

Noted time point: persistent/refractory GD, antithyroid drugs over 5 years with positive TRAb. The TCR library was prepared using RNA isolated from PBMCs. V dropped 6 bases and J dropped 4; count of bases not matched to a gene: 12. Per germline, CDR1 MNHEY and CDR2 SMNVEV (reference sequence). The CDR3 length is 16 residues. Building of the TCR beta libraries involved iRepertoire HTBI primers and Arm-PCR of CDR3 regions. How the authors handled the data: Gene usage covered 55 to 70 TRBV and roughly 13 TRBJ segments. TCRdb fed the multiplex PCR reads into MiXCR, producing one record per CDR3 protein. The V and J calls, along with clone size, are taken from TCRdb and not from the paper's own processing. The sample records around 460,000 distinct CDR3 sequences, 22% being singletons.

The receptor was isolated from a female donor with Graves disease. This specimen consisted of peripheral blood mononuclear cells (PBMCs), obtained when the disease was refractory, from a patient treated with antithyroid drugs. The chain has TRBV27 and TRBJ2-1; 7 positions match TRBD2. The CDR3 here is CASRPPTGTIYNEQFF. The CDR3 bases are TGTGCCAGCAGGCCCCCAACCGGGACTATTTACAATGAGCAGTTCTTC.